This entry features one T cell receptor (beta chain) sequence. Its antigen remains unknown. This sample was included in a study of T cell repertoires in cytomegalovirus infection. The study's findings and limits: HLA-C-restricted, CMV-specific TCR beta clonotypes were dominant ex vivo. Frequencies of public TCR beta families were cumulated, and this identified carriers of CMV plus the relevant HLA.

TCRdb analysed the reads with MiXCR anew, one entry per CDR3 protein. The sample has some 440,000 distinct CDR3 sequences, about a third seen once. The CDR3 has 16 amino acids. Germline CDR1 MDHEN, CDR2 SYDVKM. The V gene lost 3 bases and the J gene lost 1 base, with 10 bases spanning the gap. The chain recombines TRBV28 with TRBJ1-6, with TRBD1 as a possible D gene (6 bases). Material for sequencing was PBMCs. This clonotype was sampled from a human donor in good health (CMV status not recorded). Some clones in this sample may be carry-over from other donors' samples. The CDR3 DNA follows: TGTGCCAGCAGTTTTGGGGGGGCATCCTATAATTCACCCCTCCACTTT. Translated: CASSFGGASYNSPLHF.